This T cell receptor (beta chain) was identified in a study of patients and donors after allogeneic stem cell transplantation. TCRdb called the RT-PCR reads again in MiXCR, with one record for every CDR3 protein. Of roughly 880,000 distinct CDR3 sequences detected, more than 15% appear once; the ten largest clones hold around 6%. The CDR3 contains 14 residues. The V end lost 4 bases, the J end lost 6 bases, and 14 bases lay between the germline ends. Looked up from germline, CDR1 is SGHRS and CDR2 is YFSETQ. The sequenced sample consisted of blood, either unsorted or a sorted T cell fraction (not recorded which). This clonotype originated in a human donor who was either an allogeneic HSCT recipient or a stem cell or donor lymphocyte infusion donor (not recorded which). It is not recorded whose cells these are; they may come from a transplant donor. This chain uses TRBV5-1 with TRBJ2-1; D is perhaps TRBD2 (5 bases). CDR3 DNA: TGCGCCAGCAGCAGCCGGGAAAGTATCAATGAGCAGTTCTTC. Its translation: CASSSRESINEQFF.